One and the same sample provided the 11 T cell receptor beta chains below, sequenced in a study of T cell responses to AZD1222 COVID-19 vaccine. Only in-frame clones appear in the TCRdb table, and some are missing; sequencing was by immunoSEQ multiplex PCR. The sample has about 86,000 clones; approximately 89% are singletons. Here the sequenced sample was peripheral blood, taken on day 0 of AZD1222 vaccination. These receptor sequences come from an adult in good health.

V is TRBV5-1 and J is TRBJ2-7; D perhaps matches TRBD2 (6 bases). The germline gives CDR1 SGHRS, CDR2 YFSETQ. CDR3 size: 14 residues. V dropped 2 bases and J dropped 1 base, with 10 bases sitting between them. In DNA form, the CDR3 reads TGCGCCAGCAGCTTTGGGACTGATTCCTACGAGCAGTACTTC. Its translation: CASSFGTDSYEQYF.

V is TRBV11-2 and J is TRBJ2-2, with 7 bases fitting TRBD1. The CDR3 runs to 14 residues. J lost 7 bases, V lost 6 bases, and 8 bases had no gene match. The germline V gene has CDR1 SGHAT and CDR2 FQNNGV. The CDR3 reads CASRKTGSVGELFF. Here the CDR3 DNA reads TGTGCCAGCAGGAAGACAGGGTCCGTCGGGGAGCTGTTTTTT.

This clone was detected once. The gene calls are TRBV3-1 (or the pseudogene TRBV3-2) and TRBJ1-6; maybe TRBD1 (6 bases). CDR1 and CDR2 (germline): LGHDT, YNNKEL (reference sequence). Deletions cut 4 bases from V and 7 bases from J, with 17 bases between. There are 16 residues in the CDR3. The CDR3 region has the DNA TGTGCCAGCAGCCCTTTACGCAGGGGTCAGAATTCACCCCTCCACTTT. Its protein is CASSPLRRGQNSPLHF.

The V and J genes are TRBV18 and TRBJ2-7, with D unclear. V was pared by 0 bases and J by 2 bases, with 8 bases between. In germline, CDR1 is KGHSH, CDR2 LQKENI. The CDR3 has 14 amino acids. The CDR3 reads CASSPPSRTYEQYF. The DNA of the CDR3 is TGTGCCAGCTCACCACCGAGCCGGACCTACGAGCAGTACTTC.

The chain employs TRBV6-5 and TRBJ2-5; D may be TRBD2 (5 bases). The CDR3 extends over 13 amino acids. With 8 bases removed from V and 1 base from J, the gap between germline ends came to 11 bases. Germline values: CDR1 MNHEY, CDR2 SVGAGI. Here the CDR3 reads CASCRTVQETQYF. DNA of the CDR3: TGTGCCAGCTGTCGGACTGTCCAAGAGACCCAGTACTTC.

The chain recombines TRBV30 with TRBJ2-7, with TRBD2 as a possible D gene (5 bases). This CDR3 is built from 13 residues. In germline, CDR1 is GTSNPN, CDR2 SVGIG (reference sequence). V was pared by 3 bases and J by 3 bases, with 12 bases between. CDR3 bases: TGTGCCTGGAGACGTAGCGCAAGCTACGAGCAGTACTTC. Protein: CAWRRSASYEQYF.

This rearrangement joins TRBV15 to TRBJ1-4; D perhaps matches TRBD1 (6 bases). V dropped 9 bases and J dropped 7 bases, with 12 bases sitting between them. Germline loops: CDR1 LNHNV, CDR2 YYDKDF (reference sequence). The CDR3 runs 12 residues. The CDR3 region is CATSPGVEKLFF. CDR3 nucleotides: TGTGCCACTAGTCCAGGGGTTGAAAAACTGTTTTTT.

This chain uses TRBV19 with TRBJ2-2; 10 bases line up with TRBD1. Germline V gene data show CDR1 as LNHDA and CDR2 as SQIVND (reference sequence). After removal of 5 bases from V and 4 bases from J, the junction contained 7 bases not matched to a gene. The CDR3 extends over 16 amino acids. The CDR3 DNA reads TGTGCCAGTAGTTCCGGGACAGGGGTGACCACCGGGGAGCTGTTTTTT. It is translated as CASSSGTGVTTGELFF. The full variable domain, in which reference TRBV19 and TRBJ2-2 provide the parts outside the CDR3, is DGGITQSPKYLFRKEGQNVTLSCEQNLNHDAMYWYRQDPGQGLRLIYYSQIVNDFQKGDIAEGYSVSREKKESFPLTVTSAQKNPTAFYLCASSSGTGVTTGELFFGEGSRLTVL.

The table lists this clone with a few counts. The chain joins TRBV27 to TRBJ2-3; 7 nucleotides agree with TRBD2. CDR1 and CDR2 (germline): MNHEY, SMNVEV (reference sequence). Trimming removed 8 bases from V and 1 base from J; junction bases left unmatched: 9. This CDR3 has 15 amino acids. Here the CDR3 reads CASLQRGPGTDTQYF. CDR3 bases: TGTGCCAGCCTGCAGCGGGGCCCGGGCACAGATACGCAGTATTTT.

The gene calls are TRBV7-9 and TRBJ1-2; D unclear. CDR1 and CDR2 (germline): SEHNR, FQNEAQ (reference sequence). CDR3 length equals 14 residues. The V end lost 5 bases, the J end lost 2 bases, and 12 bases lay between the germline ends. This CDR3 reads CASSPDQSNYGYTF. The CDR3 DNA follows: TGTGCCAGCAGCCCCGATCAGAGCAACTATGGCTACACCTTC. The entire variable domain, with the rest obtained from reference TRBV7-9 and TRBJ1-2, is as follows: DTGVSQNPRHKITKRGQNVTFRCDPISEHNRLYWYRQTLGQGPEFLTYFQNEAQLEKSRLLSDRFSAERPKGSFSTLEIQRTEQGDSAMYLCASSPDQSNYGYTFGSGTRLTVV.

Only a few counts were recorded for this clone. This chain links TRBV15 with TRBJ1-5; D perhaps matches TRBD1 (5 bases). The CDR3 is 15 residues long. V lost 1 base and J lost 6, with 13 bases in between. Germline V gives CDR1 LNHNV, CDR2 YYDKDF (reference sequence). The DNA of the CDR3 is TGTGCCACCAGCAGAGTAGCTGGGGGGGTTCAGCCCCAGCATTTT. The encoded protein is CATSRVAGGVQPQHF.